This T cell receptor (beta chain) was observed in a study of T cell responses to AZD1222 COVID-19 vaccine. Whole-study findings and limits: Unmutated regions of variants are reportedly targeted by nearly half of spike-specific TCRs. Donors in the cohort were predominantly white British and more often female, and clonal diversity was possibly underestimated. Spike-specific TCR breadth and depth grew following two AZD1222 doses.

Clones were read by immunoSEQ multiplex PCR, and TCRdb kept only the in-frame ones, dropping some. This table has 70,000 or so clones, about 90% appearing once. The germline gives CDR1 MGHRA, CDR2 YSYEKL. This CDR3 is 14 amino acids long. The germline V and J ends were trimmed by 1 base and 2 bases, with 6 bases remaining between them. Remarks on this clone: Its specificity is unknown.

The TCR originated in an adult in good health. The source was peripheral blood, collected on day 0 of AZD1222 vaccination. The rearrangement joins TRBV4-1 to TRBJ1-3, with unresolved D. This CDR3 reads CASSQVQAGNTIYF. The DNA of the CDR3 is TGCGCCAGCAGCCAAGTCCAGGCTGGAAACACCATATATTTT.